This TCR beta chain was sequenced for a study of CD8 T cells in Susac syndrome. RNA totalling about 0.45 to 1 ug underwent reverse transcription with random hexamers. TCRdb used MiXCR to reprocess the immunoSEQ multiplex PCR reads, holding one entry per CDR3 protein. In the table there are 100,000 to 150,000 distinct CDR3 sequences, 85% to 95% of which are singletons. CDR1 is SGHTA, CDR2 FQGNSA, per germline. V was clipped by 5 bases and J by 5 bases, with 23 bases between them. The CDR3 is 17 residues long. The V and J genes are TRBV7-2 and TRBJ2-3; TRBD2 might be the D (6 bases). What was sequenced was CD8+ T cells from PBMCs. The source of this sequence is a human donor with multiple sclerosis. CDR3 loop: CASSTFRAAGWGDTQYF. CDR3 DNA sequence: TGTGCCAGCAGCACTTTTAGGGCTGCGGGGTGGGGAGATACGCAGTATTTT.